This T cell receptor (beta chain) was sequenced in a study of identifying expanded T cells in peripheral blood (dated by TCRdb to between 2018 and 2021). Context from the whole study: Four technical replicates, made by sequencing separate aliquots from the same pool of genomic DNA, were compared pairwise. Beyond this particular receptor, the publication reports: Across all healthy-donor time intervals, the beta-binomial model significantly cut both the number of clones called differentially abundant and the false-positive rate. Variance in clone template counts between approximately 2-week samples significantly increased with total template count across all healthy donors. Between technical replicates the binomial model flagged about 1.2 differentially abundant clones, whereas over roughly two weeks the binomial model flagged about 16.4 and over four weeks 19 to 20. The authors expected that over much longer intervals, such as months to years, biological variance in healthy repertoires might increase even further.

Comments on this clone: The clone's antigen remains unknown. Base qualities are not at hand, and no much larger clone is one base apart.

According to the germline V gene, CDR1 reads MNHNS and CDR2 reads SASEGT. V ends up 4 bases short and J 3 bases short, with an unmatched junction base count of 6. From cysteine to phenylalanine, the CDR3 is 15 amino acids long. Here the CDR3 DNA is all that survives: 45 bases in frame from base 1. No immune events, such as infections, were documented for the healthy donors during the collection period. Time-dependent variance in a beta-binomial model of T-cell clone differential abundance was calibrated using healthy-donor blood repertoires as a training cohort. The training cohort included approximately ten healthy donors, of whom 3 were female and 7 were male. On average the donors were approximately 40 years old, and their ages spanned roughly 29 to 70 years. Whole blood from each healthy donor was obtained from a commercial supplier and was collected at three time points roughly 13 days apart. For immunosequencing, genomic DNA was extracted from whole blood that had not been sorted.

The immunoSEQ Assay, which relies on bias-controlled multiplex PCR amplification of genomic DNA, was used to profile TCRbeta CDR3 regions. In the paper's pipeline: To quantify the absolute abundance of each unique TCRbeta CDR3 region, the sequences were collapsed and filtered. Differential abundance was tested with two models: a binomial (Fisher-equivalent) model and a beta-binomial model that adds time-dependent variance fitted from healthy donors. Clones with fewer than 5 combined templates were removed, and differential abundance was called for clones with a Benjamini-Hochberg FDR below 0.01. Using the form v = (b*log(k)+a)^2, the beta-binomial variance was modeled as a function of the total template count across the two samples. TCRdb's version of the immuneACCESS table is confined to in-frame rearrangements and falls short of the full clone set. An unresolved V gene accounts for under half of the shortfall where checked; the remainder is of unknown origin. V, J and clone size reflect that table, while D and trimming were determined from the DNA. The sample data list 100,000 to 110,000 clones, and over 75% of these were observed just once. 5.5% of the sample goes to the ten largest clones.

The receptor's source is a person between 18 and 75 years old in good health. The chain couples TRBV6-1 to TRBJ2-5; TRBD2 lines up with 9 middle nucleotides. Source material: blood. The nucleotide sequence reads as follows: TGTGCCAGCAGTGGACGCGGGGGGGTGGAAGAGACCCAGTACTTC. It translates to CASSGRGGVEETQYF.